This TCR beta chain was sequenced in a study of control samples from healthy donors and cancer patients. This clone has only one observation. Only in-frame clones appear in the TCRdb table, and some are missing; sequencing was by immunoSEQ multiplex PCR. Seen here are approximately 140,000 clones, over 85% observed once, and the top ten hold about 11%. This CDR3 is built from 14 residues. CDR1 is SNHLY and CDR2 is FYNNEI in the germline V gene. The V and J ends lost 4 bases and 7 bases, in that order; junction bases with no gene match: 7. The gene calls are TRBV2 and TRBJ2-1; 7 bases line up with TRBD2. The sequence was collected from a man between 25 and 39 years old in good health. What was sequenced was blood. This chain's CDR3 is CASSGEGRVNEQFF. In DNA form, the CDR3 reads TGTGCCAGCAGTGGGGAGGGCAGGGTTAATGAGCAGTTCTTC.